The clone carrying this T cell receptor (beta chain) was seen only a few times. Its specificity is not known. The data originate from a study of T cell repertoires in cytomegalovirus infection. The wider study: Signatures in public TCR beta sequences pointed to both CMV infection and matching HLA type.

Each CDR3 protein gets one entry after TCRdb re-called the reads with MiXCR. The sample holds roughly 730,000 distinct CDR3 sequences, around a third seen once. There are 14 residues in the CDR3. The junction had 6 bases not matched to a gene; V was cut back by 5 bases and J by 3 bases. Germline V gene data show CDR1 as SGHVS and CDR2 as FNYEAQ. This specimen was cultured PBMCs, taken from culture after CMV antigen stimulation. The V gene is TRBV7-6, the J gene TRBJ1-2; 7 positions match TRBD1. This receptor was obtained from a human donor in good health (CMV status not recorded). Some clones in this sample may be carry-over from other donors' samples. The CDR3 is CASSPRGFYYGYTF. DNA for the CDR3: TGTGCCAGCAGCCCCAGGGGGTTCTACTATGGCTACACCTTC.